This TCR beta chain originates from a study of CD8+ T cells in alopecia areata. Study-wide context: Each of the treated patients was given oral tofacitinib, 5 to 10 mg twice daily, for moderate-to-severe alopecia areata. The protocol delivered tofacitinib for 6 to 18 months, then withdrew it for 6 months.

Researchers gathered lesional scalp punch biopsies and peripheral blood from patients with alopecia areata. Germline values: CDR1 DFQATT, CDR2 SNEGSKA (reference sequence). CDR3 length: 11 residues. Trimming pared 6 bases from V and 7 bases from J, leaving 13 bases between. General study points: Researchers report lesional scalp, most notably alopecia totalis/universalis, outstripped normal scalp in clonality.

Of note for this clone: What it binds is not known.

In each case, RNA was isolated and then reverse transcribed into cDNA as the sequencing template. Clones were read by immunoSEQ multiplex PCR, and TCRdb kept only the in-frame ones, dropping some. The sample consists of a few hundred thousand clones, about 68% of them appearing once. The source of this sequence is a human donor with alopecia areata. The rearrangement links TRBV20-1 to TRBJ2-7; D is uncertain. The sequenced sample was CD4+ T cells sorted from blood, obtained at week 0. The CDR3 spells CSASRVGEQYF. The CDR3 region has the DNA TGCAGTGCGAGCCGGGTCGGAGAGCAGTACTTC.